In this sample, the clone carrying this TCR beta chain turned up a few times. The antigen remains unidentified. With 60 Vbeta and 13 Jbeta primers, the PCR was carried out. Assay used: immunoSEQ multiplex PCR; TCRdb lists only in-frame clones, some missing. The data contain some 180,000 clones, roughly 8.7% of them singletons. The data derive from a study of cytomegalovirus exposure and HLA in healthy donors. Study-wide context: Of the donors genotyped, a few hundred in all, about 82% fell in the Caucasian-associated ancestry cluster. Points from the study as a whole: A missense variant in DCLRE1C was later tied to TCR beta V- and J-gene trimming. Equally common other TCR beta chains were less clonally expanded than HLA-associated ones, a later analysis found. High specificity and sensitivity for cytomegalovirus status were reported for the classifier.

CDR3 length: 15 residues. Per germline, CDR1 SGHTA and CDR2 FQGNSA. Trimming cost V 5 bases and J 0 bases, with 11 bases left between them. This chain joins TRBV7-2 and TRBJ2-4; the D gene is possibly TRBD1 (5 bases). The sequenced sample consisted of PBMCs. This clonotype was obtained from a woman aged 25 to 39 in good health and CMV-seropositive. Here the CDR3 reads CASSLTAIAKNIQYF. As DNA, the CDR3 is TGTGCCAGCAGCCTGACAGCCATAGCCAAAAACATTCAGTACTTC.